The entry below describes one T cell receptor (beta chain). Antigen: not known. The entry originates in a study of esophageal squamous cell carcinoma under preoperative chemotherapy. General study results and limits: After treatment, tumor-infiltrating lymphocytes seemed to come partly from incoming peripheral T cells, not only local changes.

V dropped 7 bases and J dropped 3 bases, with 15 bases sitting between them. Germline V CDR1 and CDR2: MNHNS, SASEGT. The CDR3 is 14 residues long. Regarding time point: after preoperative PTX-NDP chemotherapy. Preoperative chemotherapy with paclitaxel-nedaplatin was given to patients before surgery. TCRdb reanalysed the PCR reads using MiXCR and keeps one entry per CDR3 protein. Here the sample spans 34,000 or so distinct CDR3 sequences, 52% being singletons. This receptor was obtained from a human donor with esophageal squamous cell carcinoma. The donor label of this sample is uncertain. Sampling was conducted from a patient given preoperative chemotherapy. The chain combines TRBV6-1 with TRBJ1-2; possible D gene TRBD1, 6 bases. CDR3 residues: CASTDRGAYYGYTF. The CDR3 DNA is TGTGCCAGCACCGACCGGGGGGCGTACTATGGCTACACCTTC.